Listed below are T cell receptor beta chains from one sample, sequenced in a study of OX40 agonist ivuxolimab in advanced cancers. TCRdb keeps only in-frame clones here, not all; method: immunoSEQ multiplex PCR. The repertoire includes around 62,000 clones, about four fifths of them detected once, and less than 4.5% sits in the top ten. This sample comprised CD4+ or CD8+ T cells sorted from blood, obtained in a trial of the OX40 agonist ivuxolimab. The receptors originated from an adult with an advanced solid tumor such as melanoma, head and neck, liver or kidney cancer. Each CDR3 is given with its conserved first and last residue.

J	V	CDR3
TRBJ1-1	TRBV2	CASLPTTDRALGTEAFF
TRBJ1-2	TRBV6-1	CASRTGGNYGYTF
TRBJ1-2	TRBV5-1	CASSLAKGTPTF
TRBJ2-7	TRBV7-3	CASSQDRGGEQYF
TRBJ2-5	TRBV7-6	CASSPNGPSGETQYF
TRBJ1-5	TRBV6-6	CASSYNPGEPQHF
TRBJ1-2	TRBV9	CASSPGGGDSYGYTF
TRBJ2-1	TRBV18	CASSPRLGSYNEQFF
TRBJ2-3	TRBV2	CASSEQRGAGDTQYF
TRBJ2-7	TRBV4-2	CASSQEWGHRTYEQYF
TRBJ2-7	TRBV5-1	CASSPTGGGNTYEQYF
TRBJ1-5	TRBV7-9	CASSFGALGASQPQHF
TRBJ2-5	TRBV6-1	CASSDSAASRETQYF
TRBJ1-2	TRBV9	CASSVFDRVSNYGYTF
TRBJ1-4	TRBV10-3	CAISESGGAGEKLFF
TRBJ1-1	TRBV2	CASSDMELEAFF
TRBJ1-1	TRBV19	CASSIHMTARSTEAFF
TRBJ2-3	TRBV11-2	CASSSLGGSLADTQYF
TRBJ2-3	TRBV11-3	CASSETRSTDTQYF
TRBJ1-1	TRBV7-7	CASSSNKNTEAFF
TRBJ1-5	TRBV15	CATSTRGPQGRYDNQPQHF
TRBJ1-5	TRBV19	CASSTQGKPQHF
TRBJ1-2	TRBV10-3	CAISGGPGSGYTF
TRBJ1-6	TRBV5-4	CASSSPGPNSPLHF
TRBJ1-6	TRBV29-1	CSVAEGQNNSPLHF
TRBJ2-2	TRBV5-1	CASSSSGGNTGELFF
TRBJ2-5	TRBV11-2	CASSFSTSGVQETQYF